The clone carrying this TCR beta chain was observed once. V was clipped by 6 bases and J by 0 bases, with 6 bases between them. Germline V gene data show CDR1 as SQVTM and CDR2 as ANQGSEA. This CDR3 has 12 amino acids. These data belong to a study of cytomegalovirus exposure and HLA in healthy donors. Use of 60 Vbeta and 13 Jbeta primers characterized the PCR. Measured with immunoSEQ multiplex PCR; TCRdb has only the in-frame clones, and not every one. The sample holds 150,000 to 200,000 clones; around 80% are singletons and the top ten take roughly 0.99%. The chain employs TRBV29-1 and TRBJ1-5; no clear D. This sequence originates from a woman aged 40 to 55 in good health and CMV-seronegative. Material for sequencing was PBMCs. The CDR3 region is CSVAFSNQPQHF. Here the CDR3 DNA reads TGCAGCGTGGCCTTTAGCAATCAGCCCCAGCATTTT.